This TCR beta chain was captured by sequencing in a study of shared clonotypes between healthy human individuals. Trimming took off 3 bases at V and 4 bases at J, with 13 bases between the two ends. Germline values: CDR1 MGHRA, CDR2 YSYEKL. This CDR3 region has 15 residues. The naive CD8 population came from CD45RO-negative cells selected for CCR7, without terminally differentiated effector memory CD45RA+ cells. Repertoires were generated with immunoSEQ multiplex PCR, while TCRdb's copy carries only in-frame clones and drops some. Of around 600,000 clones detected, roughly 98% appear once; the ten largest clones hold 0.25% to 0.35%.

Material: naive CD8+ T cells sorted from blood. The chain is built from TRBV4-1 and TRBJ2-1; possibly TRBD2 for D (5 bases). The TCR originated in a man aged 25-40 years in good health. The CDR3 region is CASSQEASQYNEQFF. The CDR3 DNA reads TGCGCCAGCAGCCAGGAGGCGTCCCAATACAATGAGCAGTTCTTC.